Below are 24 T cell receptor beta chains sequenced from a single sample in a study of OX40 agonist ivuxolimab in advanced cancers. Sequenced by immunoSEQ multiplex PCR; TCRdb stores in-frame clones only, minus some. The repertoire holds some 8,000 clones, with roughly 87% as singletons. The input for sequencing was CD4+ or CD8+ T cells sorted from blood, taken in a trial of the OX40 agonist ivuxolimab. All receptors derive from an adult with an advanced solid tumor such as melanoma, head and neck, liver or kidney cancer.

The rearrangement joins TRBV19 to TRBJ2-2, with 7 bases fitting TRBD2. The CDR3 spans 16 residues. With 5 bases clipped from V and 2 bases from J, the junction kept 8 bases outside the gene matches. Germline CDR1 LNHDA, CDR2 SQIVND (reference sequence). The CDR3 loop reads CASSPGGWVNTGELFF. The CDR3 region has the DNA TGTGCCAGTAGTCCGGGAGGATGGGTTAACACCGGGGAGCTGTTTTTT.

The chain combines TRBV5-1 with TRBJ1-3; D is ambiguous. The CDR3 spans 16 residues. Trimming cost V 0 bases and J 0 bases, with 10 bases left between them. Germline CDR1 reads SGHRS; CDR2 reads YFSETQ. Written as DNA, the CDR3 is TGCGCCAGCAGCTTGGCCCCGTCTGGCTCTGGAAACACCATATATTTT. Translating it yields CASSLAPSGSGNTIYF.

The chain joins TRBV9 to TRBJ1-2; 9 bases fit TRBD1. The CDR3 is 14 residues long. Germline V gene data show CDR1 as SGDLS and CDR2 as YYNGEE. Trimming cost V 3 bases and J 9 bases; bases outside gene matches: 9. CDR3 region: CASSDPRDRVRYTF. The CDR3 region has the DNA TGTGCCAGCAGCGACCCCCGGGACAGGGTTCGCTACACCTTC. The entire variable domain, with the rest obtained from reference TRBV9 and TRBJ1-2, is as follows: DSGVTQTPKHLITATGQRVTLRCSPRSGDLSVYWYQQSLDQGLQFLIQYYNGEERAKGNILERFSAQQFPDLHSELNLSSLELGDSALYFCASSDPRDRVRYTFGSGTRLTVV.

V gene TRBV6-5 combines with J gene TRBJ2-7; D is perhaps TRBD2 (6 bases). The CDR3 has 13 amino acids. Germline assignment: CDR1 MNHEY and CDR2 SVGAGI. V was clipped by 6 bases and J by 4 bases, with 13 bases between them. As DNA, the CDR3 is TGTGCCAGCAGAACGGGGACTCCATACGAGCAGTACTTC. It is translated as CASRTGTPYEQYF.

This chain joins TRBV6-4 and TRBJ2-3, with 7 nucleotides matching TRBD1. CDR3 length: 15 residues. Germline CDR1 is MRHNA and CDR2 is SNTAGT. V shed 6 bases and J 0 bases; nucleotides not matched to a gene: 6. CDR3: CASSLTGISTDTQYF. The CDR3 DNA follows: TGTGCCAGCAGCCTGACAGGGATTAGCACAGATACGCAGTATTTT.

CDR3 sequence reads: CASSRRVFPGELFF. As DNA, the CDR3 is TGTGCCAGCAGTCGCAGGGTTTTCCCGGGGGAGCTGTTTTTT. The genes are TRBV28 and TRBJ2-2; possibly TRBD1 for D (5 bases). The length of the CDR3 is 14 residues. V was clipped by 5 bases and J by 8 bases, with 15 bases between them. Germline CDR1 is MDHEN and CDR2 is SYDVKM.

This clone came up a few times. J is TRBJ2-3 and V is TRBV5-6; D remains ambiguous. Looked up from germline, CDR1 is SGHDT and CDR2 is YYEEEE. CDR3 size: 16 residues. Trimming cost V 2 bases and J 2 bases, with 15 bases left between them. The CDR3 DNA is TGTGCCAGCAGCTTTCTTTTCTGGGCGGCCACAGATACGCAGTATTTT. Translation gives CASSFLFWAATDTQYF. The complete variable domain, with remaining parts taken from reference TRBV5-6 and TRBJ2-3, reads DAGVTQSPTHLIKTRGQQVTLRCSPKSGHDTVSWYQQALGQGPQFIFQYYEEEERQRGNFPDRFSGHQFPNYSSELNVNALLLGDSALYLCASSFLFWAATDTQYFGPGTRLTVL.

Details on this clone: Different DNA sequences within this sample yield the same CDR3. In nucleotides, the CDR3 is TGTGCCAGTAGTATAAGTCGGGACACTGAAGCTTTCTTT. It encodes CASSISRDTEAFF. The genes are TRBV19 and TRBJ1-1, with D unresolved. Trimming took off 2 bases at V and 3 bases at J, with 7 bases between the two ends. Germline CDR1 and CDR2: LNHDA and SQIVND (reference sequence). The CDR3 sequence is 13 residues long.

There are a few counts of this clone. The chain joins TRBV1 to TRBJ2-7; the table names TRBD1, a call not compared with the DNA. TRBV1 is given as a pseudogene. This CDR3 is 16 amino acids long. This CDR3 reads CTSRPIDREETYEQYF. CDR3 sequence (DNA): TGCACCAGCAGACCCATCGACAGGGAGGAAACCTACGAGCAGTACTTC.

The rearrangement joins TRBV6-1 to TRBJ2-7; D call uncertain. CDR3 length: 15 residues. V was clipped by 6 bases and J by 0 bases, with 15 bases between them. Germline assignment: CDR1 MNHNS and CDR2 SASEGT. CDR3 region: CASSSEGDLSYEQYF. In DNA form, the CDR3 reads TGTGCCAGCAGCTCAGAAGGTGACCTCTCCTACGAGCAGTACTTC.

V gene TRBV28 combines with J gene TRBJ2-7, with D possibly being TRBD2 (6 bases). Trimming took off 5 bases at V and 2 bases at J, with 13 bases between the two ends. CDR3 length: 14 amino acids. CDR1 is MDHEN and CDR2 is SYDVKM in the germline V gene. In DNA, the CDR3 is TGTGCCAGCAGTCAGACTAGGTTCCCCTACGAGCAGTACTTC. Translating gives CASSQTRFPYEQYF.

The rearrangement uses TRBV5-8 and TRBJ2-7; weak D call: TRBD2 (6 bases). With 1 base removed from V and 0 bases from J, the gap between germline ends came to 11 bases. This CDR3 has 15 residues. The germline gives CDR1 SGHTS, CDR2 YDEGEE. CDR3 nucleotides: TGTGCCAGCAGCTTGCGGGGGTCAGCCTCCTACGAGCAGTACTTC. Translation gives CASSLRGSASYEQYF.

Note on this clone: One junction end disagrees with the germline gene, perhaps due to a read error. V gene TRBV5-5 combines with J gene TRBJ2-2, with a tentative D call TRBD1 (6 bases). Germline V gives CDR1 SGHKS, CDR2 YYEKEE (reference sequence). The CDR3 contains 15 residues. Written as DNA, the CDR3 is TGTGCCAGCACCTTGACGCAGGGGAGCACCGGGGAGCTGTTTTTT. Amino acid sequence: CASTLTQGSTGELFF.

The chain recombines TRBV12-5 with TRBJ2-3; no firm D call. This CDR3 contains 14 residues. Trimming cost V 1 base and J 0 bases, with 5 bases left between them. The germline gives CDR1 LGHNT, CDR2 FRNRAP. CDR3 protein: CASGLGGSTDTQYF. CDR3 DNA sequence: TGTGCTAGTGGTTTGGGGGGTAGCACAGATACGCAGTATTTT.

The chain links TRBV28 to TRBJ1-3; TRBD1 matches at 7 bases. This CDR3 region has 15 residues. The germline gives CDR1 MDHEN, CDR2 SYDVKM. V shed 5 bases, J shed 0 bases, and the junction held 4 bases outside the gene matches. The CDR3 loop is CASSVQGNSGNTIYF. The DNA of the CDR3 is TGTGCCAGCAGTGTACAGGGGAACTCTGGAAACACCATATATTTT. Full variable domain (remainder filled in from reference TRBV28 and TRBJ1-3): DVKVTQSSRYLVKRTGEKVFLECVQDMDHENMFWYRQDPGLGLRLIYFSYDVKMKEKGDIPEGYSVSREKKERFSLILESASTNQTSMYLCASSVQGNSGNTIYFGEGSWLTVV.

The chain employs TRBV27 and TRBJ1-5; D call uncertain. The CDR3 spans 14 residues. V was shortened by 2 bases and J by 7 bases, with 12 bases between the two germline ends. Germline V gene sequence: CDR1 MNHEY, CDR2 SMNVEV (reference sequence). The CDR3 is CASSLGQEGQPQHF. The CDR3 DNA is TGTGCCAGCAGTTTAGGTCAGGAGGGCCAGCCCCAGCATTTT.

The chain links TRBV6-5 to TRBJ2-7; D is undetermined. The length of the CDR3 is 14 residues. Germline V gene data show CDR1 as MNHEY and CDR2 as SVGAGI. V lost 5 bases and J lost 3, with 14 bases in between. The CDR3 nucleotides are TGTGCCAGCAGTGAAGTTGAGGTTATCTACGAGCAGTACTTC. Translating it yields CASSEVEVIYEQYF.

The J gene is TRBJ2-2, the V gene TRBV27; 7 bases are a match to TRBD1. The CDR3 totals 15 residues. Germline CDR1 MNHEY, CDR2 SMNVEV (reference sequence). V lost 6 bases and J lost 0; bases outside the gene matches: 4. The CDR3 DNA reads TGTGCCAGCAGGCCCGACAGGGCGAACACCGGGGAGCTGTTTTTT. Protein: CASRPDRANTGELFF.

The chain has TRBV4-1 and TRBJ2-7; TRBD1 matches at 8 bases. Germline-derived CDR1 and CDR2 are MGHRA and YSYEKL. The CDR3 extends over 16 amino acids. V shed 1 base, J shed 6 bases, and the junction held 11 bases outside the gene matches. In DNA form, the CDR3 reads TGCGCCAGCAGCCAAGTAGTCGGCAGGGGGCGCGGCGAGCAGTACTTC. It is translated as CASSQVVGRGRGEQYF.

A word on this clone: At one end, the junction sequence differs from germline, possibly due to a read error. This chain joins TRBV5-3 and TRBJ1-2; no reliable D call. TRBV5-3 is identified as an open reading frame with a role that is uncertain. The CDR3 contains 14 residues. DNA for the CDR3: TGTGCCAGCAGCTTAGACGGATCTAACTATGGCTACACCTTC. This sequence encodes CASSLDGSNYGYTF.

J is TRBJ1-1 and V is TRBV11-2; D may be TRBD1 (6 bases). Germline CDR1 SGHAT, CDR2 FQNNGV. The CDR3 totals 14 residues. Trimming cost V 3 bases and J 5 bases, with 13 bases left between them. In nucleotides, the CDR3 is TGTGCCAGCAGCTTCAGGGGAGTCGGGACTGAAGCTTTCTTT. Translating gives CASSFRGVGTEAFF.

The chain carries TRBV6-5 and TRBJ2-7; 7 bases map to TRBD2. The germline gives CDR1 MNHEY, CDR2 SVGAGI. The CDR3 runs 13 residues. The junction had 4 bases not matched to a gene; V was cut back by 8 bases and J by 0 bases. Here the CDR3 DNA reads TGTGCCAGCCAGGGCGGGAGCTCCTACGAGCAGTACTTC. It yields the protein CASQGGSSYEQYF.

This chain joins TRBV9 and TRBJ2-7; D might be TRBD2 (5 bases). The CDR3 is 15 amino acids. Trimming took off 3 bases at V and 3 bases at J, with 16 bases between the two ends. Germline V gene data show CDR1 as SGDLS and CDR2 as YYNGEE. CDR3 bases: TGTGCCAGCAGCGAAGGCCAAGGACTCCTCTACGAGCAGTACTTC. Translation: CASSEGQGLLYEQYF.

The gene calls are TRBV13 and TRBJ2-3; D gene unclear. The germline V gene encodes CDR1 PRHDT and CDR2 FYEKMQ (reference sequence). The V end was cut by 5 bases, the J end by 3 bases, with 6 bases between. This CDR3 is built from 12 residues. The chain's CDR3 is CASSPSTDTQYF. The DNA for the CDR3 is TGTGCCAGCAGCCCAAGTACAGATACGCAGTATTTT.